This is a list of T cell receptor beta chains from one sample in a study of identical twins. TCRdb re-analysed the 5' RACE reads in MiXCR, keeping a single row per CDR3 protein. The table includes 540,000 or so distinct CDR3 sequences, around 22% detected once. These data also formed part of another study, on yellow fever vaccine responses in identical twins.

The specimen was CD4+ T cells sorted from blood. The origin of the receptors is a woman aged 18-29 years in good health. Each CDR3 is given with its conserved first and last residue. Fields, in order: J gene, clone size, V gene, D gene, CDR3 protein, CDR3 DNA. The D gene is left open where the match is weak. Clone size is not always given. Where it is, it says once, few, many or a class for expanded clones.

j_gene: TRBJ1-1; abundance: NA; v_gene: TRBV29-1; d_gene: NA; CDR3aa: CSVENPGSKGTEAFF; CDR3nt: TGCAGCGTCGAAAACCCAGGGTCCAAGGGGACTGAAGCTTTCTTT
j_gene: TRBJ1-5; abundance: NA; v_gene: TRBV19; d_gene: NA; CDR3aa: CASNPRGSPNQPQHF; CDR3nt: TGTGCCAGTAATCCCAGGGGATCACCCAATCAGCCCCAGCATTTT
j_gene: TRBJ1-2; abundance: NA; v_gene: TRBV9; d_gene: NA; CDR3aa: CASTSPDNYGYTF; CDR3nt: TGTGCCAGCACCTCTCCTGATAACTATGGCTACACCTTC
j_gene: TRBJ1-3; abundance: few; v_gene: TRBV28; d_gene: TRBD1; CDR3aa: CASSTGEAGNTIYF; CDR3nt: TGTGCCAGCAGCACAGGGGAAGCTGGAAACACCATATATTTT
j_gene: TRBJ2-5; abundance: NA; v_gene: TRBV28; d_gene: NA; CDR3aa: CASSLRQIETQYF; CDR3nt: TGTGCCAGCAGTTTACGGCAGATAGAGACCCAGTACTTC
j_gene: TRBJ2-3; abundance: NA; v_gene: TRBV11-2; d_gene: NA; CDR3aa: CASSLEVKATDTQYF; CDR3nt: TGTGCCAGCAGCTTAGAGGTTAAAGCCACCGATACGCAGTATTTT
j_gene: TRBJ1-5; abundance: NA; v_gene: TRBV20-1; d_gene: NA; CDR3aa: CSARGGYSGNQPQHF; CDR3nt: TGCAGTGCTAGAGGAGGATATAGCGGCAATCAGCCCCAGCATTTT
j_gene: TRBJ2-7; abundance: few; v_gene: TRBV12-3/TRBV12-4; d_gene: TRBD2; CDR3aa: CASTSTSGRTNEQYF; CDR3nt: TGTGCCAGCACCTCGACTAGCGGGAGGACTAACGAGCAGTACTTC
j_gene: TRBJ2-5; abundance: few; v_gene: TRBV20-1; d_gene: TRBD2; CDR3aa: CSAPLAGGGETQYF; CDR3nt: TGCAGTGCTCCTTTAGCGGGAGGGGGAGAGACCCAGTACTTC
j_gene: TRBJ2-3; abundance: few; v_gene: TRBV12-3/TRBV12-4; d_gene: TRBD1; CDR3aa: CASMLRDRGGDTQYF; CDR3nt: TGTGCCAGCATGCTCCGAGACAGGGGTGGAGATACGCAGTATTTT
j_gene: TRBJ2-2; abundance: NA; v_gene: TRBV20-1; d_gene: NA; CDR3aa: CSARAALGDGELFF; CDR3nt: TGCAGTGCTAGGGCCGCCTTGGGGGACGGGGAGCTGTTTTTT
j_gene: TRBJ2-1; abundance: NA; v_gene: TRBV5-1; d_gene: TRBD1; CDR3aa: CASSRGQLDEQFF; CDR3nt: TGCGCCAGCAGCCGGGGACAGTTGGATGAGCAGTTCTTC
j_gene: TRBJ2-7; abundance: NA; v_gene: TRBV25-1; d_gene: NA; CDR3aa: CASSDEYHYEQYF; CDR3nt: TGTGCCAGCAGTGACGAATACCACTACGAGCAGTACTTC
j_gene: TRBJ2-1; abundance: NA; v_gene: TRBV15; d_gene: TRBD2; CDR3aa: CATRLAGTEKEFF; CDR3nt: TGTGCCACCAGACTAGCGGGGACTGAGAAGGAGTTCTTC
j_gene: TRBJ2-7; abundance: NA; v_gene: TRBV3-1; d_gene: NA; CDR3aa: CASSQSIEQYF; CDR3nt: TGTGCCAGCAGCCAGAGCATCGAGCAGTACTTC
j_gene: TRBJ1-2; abundance: few; v_gene: TRBV11-2; d_gene: NA; CDR3aa: CASTTHETGGGYTF; CDR3nt: TGTGCCAGCACCACACACGAGACAGGAGGAGGCTACACCTTC
j_gene: TRBJ2-2; abundance: NA; v_gene: TRBV12-3/TRBV12-4; d_gene: NA; CDR3aa: CATRRGKGGELFF; CDR3nt: TGTGCCACTCGCCGGGGGAAGGGCGGGGAGCTGTTTTTT
j_gene: TRBJ2-1; abundance: few; v_gene: TRBV7-9; d_gene: TRBD2; CDR3aa: CASSSTGTSGSNEQFF; CDR3nt: TGTGCCAGCAGCTCTACCGGGACTAGCGGGAGTAATGAGCAGTTCTTC
j_gene: TRBJ2-6; abundance: NA; v_gene: TRBV5-1; d_gene: NA; CDR3aa: CASSSDNPGHSSGANVLTF; CDR3nt: TGCGCCAGCAGTTCCGACAATCCGGGACATAGCTCTGGGGCCAACGTCCTGACTTTC
j_gene: TRBJ1-1; abundance: NA; v_gene: TRBV6-1; d_gene: NA; CDR3aa: CASSEVPPPRLRNTEAFF; CDR3nt: TGTGCCAGCAGTGAAGTTCCCCCGCCTAGGTTGCGGAACACTGAAGCTTTCTTT
j_gene: TRBJ1-5; abundance: NA; v_gene: TRBV7-2; d_gene: NA; CDR3aa: CASSLSPGNQPQHF; CDR3nt: TGTGCCAGCAGCTTATCCCCAGGGAATCAGCCCCAGCATTTT
j_gene: TRBJ1-2; abundance: NA; v_gene: TRBV12-3/TRBV12-4; d_gene: NA; CDR3aa: CASRTGTSIPTF; CDR3nt: TGTGCCAGCAGAACCGGGACAAGTATCCCCACCTTC
j_gene: TRBJ2-2; abundance: NA; v_gene: TRBV7-3; d_gene: NA; CDR3aa: CASSLFAETGELFF; CDR3nt: TGTGCCAGCAGCTTATTTGCAGAAACCGGGGAGCTGTTTTTT
j_gene: TRBJ1-2; abundance: NA; v_gene: TRBV12-3/TRBV12-4; d_gene: NA; CDR3aa: CASSLKAGNYGYTF; CDR3nt: TGTGCCAGCAGTTTAAAGGCAGGGAACTATGGCTACACCTTC
j_gene: TRBJ2-4; abundance: NA; v_gene: TRBV12-3/TRBV12-4; d_gene: NA; CDR3aa: CASSSGRSIQYF; CDR3nt: TGTGCCAGCAGTTCAGGCAGGAGCATTCAGTACTTC
j_gene: TRBJ2-2; abundance: few; v_gene: TRBV2; d_gene: NA; CDR3aa: CASSGVANTGELFF; CDR3nt: TGTGCCAGCAGTGGGGTAGCGAACACCGGGGAGCTGTTTTTT
j_gene: TRBJ2-2; abundance: NA; v_gene: TRBV7-2; d_gene: NA; CDR3aa: CASSSITRSGELFF; CDR3nt: TGTGCCAGCAGCTCCATAACTAGATCCGGGGAGCTGTTTTTT
j_gene: TRBJ2-1; abundance: NA; v_gene: TRBV24-1; d_gene: TRBD2; CDR3aa: CATSDGGRGYNEQFF; CDR3nt: TGTGCCACCAGTGATGGCGGGAGAGGCTACAATGAGCAGTTCTTC
j_gene: TRBJ1-2; abundance: few; v_gene: TRBV3-1; d_gene: NA; CDR3aa: CASSQSGAGYGYTF; CDR3nt: TGTGCCAGCAGCCAATCAGGGGCCGGGTATGGCTACACCTTC
j_gene: TRBJ2-1; abundance: NA; v_gene: TRBV6-1; d_gene: TRBD2; CDR3aa: CASSRTSGNVYSANEQFF; CDR3nt: TGTGCCAGCAGTCGGACTAGCGGGAACGTTTACTCGGCTAATGAGCAGTTCTTC
j_gene: TRBJ2-1; abundance: few; v_gene: TRBV5-1; d_gene: TRBD2; CDR3aa: CASSLTGGQAYNEQFF; CDR3nt: TGCGCCAGCAGCTTAACGGGGGGGCAAGCCTACAATGAGCAGTTCTTC
j_gene: TRBJ2-1; abundance: NA; v_gene: TRBV12-5; d_gene: TRBD1; CDR3aa: CASGKNTGAQGDEQFF; CDR3nt: TGTGCTAGTGGTAAGAACACAGGGGCCCAAGGGGATGAGCAGTTCTTC
j_gene: TRBJ2-3; abundance: NA; v_gene: TRBV12-3/TRBV12-4; d_gene: TRBD2; CDR3aa: CASSQPGLAGVPDTQYF; CDR3nt: TGTGCCAGCAGTCAACCGGGACTAGCGGGAGTGCCGGATACGCAGTATTTT
j_gene: TRBJ2-7; abundance: few; v_gene: TRBV15; d_gene: TRBD1; CDR3aa: CATSRDGTGAYEQYF; CDR3nt: TGTGCCACCAGCAGAGACGGGACAGGGGCCTACGAGCAGTACTTC
j_gene: TRBJ2-7; abundance: few; v_gene: TRBV7-2; d_gene: NA; CDR3aa: CASSLDRLTYEQYF; CDR3nt: TGTGCCAGCAGCTTAGACAGGTTAACCTACGAGCAGTACTTC
j_gene: TRBJ2-3; abundance: few; v_gene: TRBV3-1; d_gene: TRBD2; CDR3aa: CASSLNLAAGTDTQYF; CDR3nt: TGTGCCAGCAGCCTCAACCTAGCGGCCGGCACAGATACGCAGTATTTT
j_gene: TRBJ2-3; abundance: NA; v_gene: TRBV4-2; d_gene: NA; CDR3aa: CASSQERGRGSTDTQYF; CDR3nt: TGTGCCAGCAGCCAAGAGCGGGGGAGGGGGAGCACAGATACGCAGTATTTT
j_gene: TRBJ2-5; abundance: NA; v_gene: TRBV24-1; d_gene: NA; CDR3aa: CATSESETQYF; CDR3nt: TGTGCCACCAGTGAATCAGAGACCCAGTACTTC
j_gene: TRBJ2-3; abundance: NA; v_gene: TRBV20-1; d_gene: TRBD2; CDR3aa: CSAASGSTDTQYF; CDR3nt: TGCAGTGCAGCTAGCGGGAGCACAGATACGCAGTATTTT
j_gene: TRBJ1-4; abundance: NA; v_gene: TRBV29-1; d_gene: TRBD1; CDR3aa: CSVGTGTNEKLFF; CDR3nt: TGCAGCGTTGGGACAGGAACTAATGAAAAACTGTTTTTT
j_gene: TRBJ1-6; abundance: few; v_gene: TRBV18; d_gene: NA; CDR3aa: CASSPNRENSPLHF; CDR3nt: TGTGCCAGCTCACCAAACAGAGAAAATTCACCCCTCCACTTT
j_gene: TRBJ2-5; abundance: few; v_gene: TRBV20-1; d_gene: TRBD2; CDR3aa: CSASGLAGEQETQYF; CDR3nt: TGCAGTGCTAGTGGCCTAGCGGGAGAGCAAGAGACCCAGTACTTC
j_gene: TRBJ1-5; abundance: NA; v_gene: TRBV6-2/TRBV6-3; d_gene: NA; CDR3aa: CASSYTLSNPQHF; CDR3nt: TGTGCCAGCAGTTACACCCTCTCAAATCCCCAGCATTTT